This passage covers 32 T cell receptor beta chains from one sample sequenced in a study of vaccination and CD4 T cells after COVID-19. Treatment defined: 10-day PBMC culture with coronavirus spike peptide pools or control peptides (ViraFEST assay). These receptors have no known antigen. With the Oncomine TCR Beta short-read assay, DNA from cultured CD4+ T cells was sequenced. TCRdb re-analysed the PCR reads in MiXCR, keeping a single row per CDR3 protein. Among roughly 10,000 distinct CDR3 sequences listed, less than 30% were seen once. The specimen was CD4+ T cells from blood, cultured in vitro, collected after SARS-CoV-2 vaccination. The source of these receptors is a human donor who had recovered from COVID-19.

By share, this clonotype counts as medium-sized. The CDR3 loop reads CSASYRRQGLSDGYTF. The CDR3 region has the DNA TGCAGTGCTAGCTACCGCCGACAGGGGCTTTCTGATGGCTACACCTTC. The chain uses TRBV20-1 and TRBJ1-2, with TRBD1 matching 8 bases. Per germline, CDR1 DFQATT and CDR2 SNEGSKA (reference sequence). The trim removed 3 bases at V and 6 bases at J, leaving 15 bases unmatched. CDR3 length equals 16 residues.

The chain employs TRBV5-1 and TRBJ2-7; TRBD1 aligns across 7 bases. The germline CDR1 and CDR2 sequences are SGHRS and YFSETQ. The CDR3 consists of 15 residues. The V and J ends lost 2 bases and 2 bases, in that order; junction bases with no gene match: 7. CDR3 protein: CASSFNRGPTYEQYF. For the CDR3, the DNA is TGCGCCAGCAGCTTTAACAGGGGCCCTACCTACGAGCAGTACTTC.

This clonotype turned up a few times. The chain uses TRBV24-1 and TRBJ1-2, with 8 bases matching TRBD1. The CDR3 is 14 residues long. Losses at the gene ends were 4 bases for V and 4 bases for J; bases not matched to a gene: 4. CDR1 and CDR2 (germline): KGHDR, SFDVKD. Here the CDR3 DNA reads TGTGCCACCAGTGACCCAGGGGGCCGCTATGGCTACACCTTC. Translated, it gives CATSDPGGRYGYTF.

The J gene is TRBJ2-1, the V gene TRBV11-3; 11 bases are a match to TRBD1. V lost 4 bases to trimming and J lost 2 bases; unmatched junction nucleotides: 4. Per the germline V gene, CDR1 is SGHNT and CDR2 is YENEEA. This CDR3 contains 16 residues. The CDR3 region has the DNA TGTGCCAGCAGCTCCAAGGGACAGGGGGCCTACAATGAGCAGTTCTTC. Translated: CASSSKGQGAYNEQFF.

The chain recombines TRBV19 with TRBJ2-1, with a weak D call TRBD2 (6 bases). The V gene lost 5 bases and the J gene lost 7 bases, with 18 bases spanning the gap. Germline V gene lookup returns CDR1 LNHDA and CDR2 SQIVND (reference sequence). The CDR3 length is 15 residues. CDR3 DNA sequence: TGTGCCAGTAGTCCGTTTAGCGGAGACGTGAATGAGCAGTTCTTC. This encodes CASSPFSGDVNEQFF.

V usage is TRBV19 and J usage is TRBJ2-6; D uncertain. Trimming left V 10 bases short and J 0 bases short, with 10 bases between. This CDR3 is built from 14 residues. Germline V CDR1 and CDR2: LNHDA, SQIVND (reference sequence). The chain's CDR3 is CATRGISGANVLTF. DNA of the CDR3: TGTGCCACCCGTGGGATCTCTGGGGCCAACGTCCTGACTTTC. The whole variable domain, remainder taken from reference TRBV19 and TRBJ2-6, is DGGITQSPKYLFRKEGQNVTLSCEQNLNHDAMYWYRQDPGQGLRLIYYSQIVNDFQKGDIAEGYSVSREKKESFPLTVTSAQKNPTAFYLCATRGISGANVLTFGAGSRLTVL.

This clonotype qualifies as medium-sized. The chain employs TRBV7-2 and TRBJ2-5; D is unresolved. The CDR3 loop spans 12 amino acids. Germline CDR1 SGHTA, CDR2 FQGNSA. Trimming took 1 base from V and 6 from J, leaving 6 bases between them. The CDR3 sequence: CASSLVGQTQYF. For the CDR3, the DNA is TGTGCCAGCAGCTTAGTGGGTCAGACCCAGTACTTC. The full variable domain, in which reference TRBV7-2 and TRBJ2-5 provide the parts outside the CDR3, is GAGVSQSPSNKVTEKGKDVELRCDPISGHTALYWYRQSLGQGLEFLIYFQGNSAPDKSGLPSDRFSAERTGGSVSTLTIQRTQQEDSAVYLCASSLVGQTQYFGPGTRLLVL.

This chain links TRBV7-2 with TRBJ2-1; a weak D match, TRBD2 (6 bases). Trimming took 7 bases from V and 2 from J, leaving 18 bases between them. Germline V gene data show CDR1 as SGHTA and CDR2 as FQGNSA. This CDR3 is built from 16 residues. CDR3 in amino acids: CASTLVVAGTYNEQFF. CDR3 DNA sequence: TGTGCCAGCACCTTGGTGGTGGCGGGGACCTACAATGAGCAGTTCTTC.

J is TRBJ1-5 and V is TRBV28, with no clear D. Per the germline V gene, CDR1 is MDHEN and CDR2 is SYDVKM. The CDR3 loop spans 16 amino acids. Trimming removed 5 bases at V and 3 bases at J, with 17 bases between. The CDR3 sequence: CASSDRESDINQPQHF. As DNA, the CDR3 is TGTGCCAGCAGTGATCGGGAGTCCGATATCAATCAGCCCCAGCATTTT.

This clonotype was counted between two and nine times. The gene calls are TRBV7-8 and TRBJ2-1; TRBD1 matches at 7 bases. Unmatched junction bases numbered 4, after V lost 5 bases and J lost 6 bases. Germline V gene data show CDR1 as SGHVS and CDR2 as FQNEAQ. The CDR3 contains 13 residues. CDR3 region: CASSIDRVNEQFF. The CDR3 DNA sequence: TGTGCCAGCAGCATAGACAGGGTCAATGAGCAGTTCTTC. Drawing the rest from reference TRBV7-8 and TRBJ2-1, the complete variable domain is GAGVSQSPRYKVAKRGQDVALRCDPISGHVSLFWYQQALGQGPEFLTYFQNEAQLDKSGLPSDRFFAERPEGSVSTLKIQRTQQEDSAVYLCASSIDRVNEQFFGPGTRLTVL.

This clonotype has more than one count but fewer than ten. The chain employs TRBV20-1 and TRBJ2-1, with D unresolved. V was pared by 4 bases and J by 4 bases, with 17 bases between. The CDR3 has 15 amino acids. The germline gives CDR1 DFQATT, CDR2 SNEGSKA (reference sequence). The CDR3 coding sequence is TGCAGTGCTAAACCAATAGGACGGACGTACAATGAGCAGTTCTTC. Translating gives CSAKPIGRTYNEQFF.

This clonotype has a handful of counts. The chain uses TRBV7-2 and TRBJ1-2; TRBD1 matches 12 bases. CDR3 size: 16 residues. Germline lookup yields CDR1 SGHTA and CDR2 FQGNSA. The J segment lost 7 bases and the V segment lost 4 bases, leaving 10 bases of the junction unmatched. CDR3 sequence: CASSSSRDRGRGGYTF. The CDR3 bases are TGTGCCAGCAGCTCCTCCCGGGACAGGGGGCGAGGTGGCTACACCTTC.

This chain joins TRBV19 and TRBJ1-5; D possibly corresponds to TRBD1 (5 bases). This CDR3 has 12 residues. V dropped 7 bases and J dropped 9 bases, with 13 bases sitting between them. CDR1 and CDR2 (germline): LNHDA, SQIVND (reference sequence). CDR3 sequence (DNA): TGTGCCAGTACTCGGGACGTGGGGCCCCAGCATTTT. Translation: CASTRDVGPQHF. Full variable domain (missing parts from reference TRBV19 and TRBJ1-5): DGGITQSPKYLFRKEGQNVTLSCEQNLNHDAMYWYRQDPGQGLRLIYYSQIVNDFQKGDIAEGYSVSREKKESFPLTVTSAQKNPTAFYLCASTRDVGPQHFGDGTRLSIL.

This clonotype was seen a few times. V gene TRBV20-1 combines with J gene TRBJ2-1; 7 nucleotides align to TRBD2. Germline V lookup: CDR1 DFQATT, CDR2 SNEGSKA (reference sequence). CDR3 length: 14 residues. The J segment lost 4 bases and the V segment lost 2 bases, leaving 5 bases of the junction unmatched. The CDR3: CSARTGGGYNEQFF. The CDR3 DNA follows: TGCAGTGCTAGAACGGGGGGAGGGTACAATGAGCAGTTCTTC.

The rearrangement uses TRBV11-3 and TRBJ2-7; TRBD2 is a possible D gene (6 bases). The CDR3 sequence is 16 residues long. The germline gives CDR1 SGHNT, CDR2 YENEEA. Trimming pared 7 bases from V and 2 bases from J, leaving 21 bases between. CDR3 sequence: CASTTRSRGGAYEQYF. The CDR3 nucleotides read TGTGCCAGCACCACCAGGTCTCGGGGAGGCGCCTACGAGCAGTACTTC. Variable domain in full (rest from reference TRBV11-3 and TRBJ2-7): EAGVVQSPRYKIIEKKQPVAFWCNPISGHNTLYWYLQNLGQGPELLIRYENEEAVDDSQLPKDRFSAERLKGVDSTLKIQPAELGDSAVYLCASTTRSRGGAYEQYFGPGTRLTVT.

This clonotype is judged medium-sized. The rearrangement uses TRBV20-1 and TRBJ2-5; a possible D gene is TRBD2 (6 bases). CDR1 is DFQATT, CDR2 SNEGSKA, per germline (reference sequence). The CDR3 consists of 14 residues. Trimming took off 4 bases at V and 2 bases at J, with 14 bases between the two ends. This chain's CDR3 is CSANWDSVQETQYF. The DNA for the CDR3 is TGCAGTGCTAATTGGGACTCCGTACAAGAGACCCAGTACTTC.

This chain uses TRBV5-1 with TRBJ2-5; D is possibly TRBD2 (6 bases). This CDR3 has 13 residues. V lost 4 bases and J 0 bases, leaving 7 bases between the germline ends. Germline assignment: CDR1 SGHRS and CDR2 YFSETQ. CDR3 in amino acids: CASSAGYQETQYF. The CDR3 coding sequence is TGCGCCAGCAGCGCGGGGTACCAAGAGACCCAGTACTTC.

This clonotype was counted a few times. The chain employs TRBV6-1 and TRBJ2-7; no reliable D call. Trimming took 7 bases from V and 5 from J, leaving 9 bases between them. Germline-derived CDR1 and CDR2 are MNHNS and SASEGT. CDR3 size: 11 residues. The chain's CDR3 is CASTHPDEQYF. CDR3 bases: TGTGCCAGCACCCACCCCGACGAGCAGTACTTC.

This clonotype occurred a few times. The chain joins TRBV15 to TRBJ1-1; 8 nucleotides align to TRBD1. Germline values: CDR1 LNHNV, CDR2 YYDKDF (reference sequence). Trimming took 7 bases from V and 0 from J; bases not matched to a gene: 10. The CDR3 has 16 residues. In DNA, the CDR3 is TGTGCCACCAACCACAACAGGGGGTTGGTGAACACTGAAGCTTTCTTT. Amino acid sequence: CATNHNRGLVNTEAFF.

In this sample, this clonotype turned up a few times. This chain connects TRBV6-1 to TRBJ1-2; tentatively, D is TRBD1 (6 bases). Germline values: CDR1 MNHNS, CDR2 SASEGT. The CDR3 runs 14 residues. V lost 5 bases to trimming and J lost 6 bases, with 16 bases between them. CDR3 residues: CASSTRTASDGYTF. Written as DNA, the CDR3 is TGTGCCAGCAGTACGAGGACAGCCTCTGATGGCTACACCTTC.

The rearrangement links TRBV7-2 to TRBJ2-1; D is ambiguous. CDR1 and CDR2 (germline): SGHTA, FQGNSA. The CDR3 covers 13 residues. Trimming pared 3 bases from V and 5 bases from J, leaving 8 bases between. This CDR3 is CASSFMVNNEQFF. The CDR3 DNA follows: TGTGCCAGCAGCTTCATGGTAAACAATGAGCAGTTCTTC.

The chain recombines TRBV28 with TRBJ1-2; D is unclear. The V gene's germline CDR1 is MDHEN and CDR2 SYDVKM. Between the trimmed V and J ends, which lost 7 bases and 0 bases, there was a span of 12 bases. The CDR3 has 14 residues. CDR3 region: CASTITTSNYGYTF. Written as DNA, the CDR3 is TGTGCCAGCACCATTACGACATCTAACTATGGCTACACCTTC.

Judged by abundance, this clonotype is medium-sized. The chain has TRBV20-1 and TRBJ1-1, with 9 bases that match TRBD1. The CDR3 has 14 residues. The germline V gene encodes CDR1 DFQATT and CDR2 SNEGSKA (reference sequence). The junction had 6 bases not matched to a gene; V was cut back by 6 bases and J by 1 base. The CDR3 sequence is CSAERTGANTEAFF. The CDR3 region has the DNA TGCAGTGCAGAACGGACAGGGGCGAACACTGAAGCTTTCTTT.

CDR3 nucleotide sequence: TGTGCCAGCAGTAAAACCGGTGGGGGACAGGGGTTTGCAGATACGCAGTATTTT. Translation: CASSKTGGGQGFADTQYF. The V and J genes are TRBV6-1 and TRBJ2-3; 10 bases align to TRBD1. Trimming at V came to 5 bases and at J to 4 bases, leaving 15 bases not matched to a gene. The CDR3 is made up of 18 amino acids. Germline V gives CDR1 MNHNS, CDR2 SASEGT.

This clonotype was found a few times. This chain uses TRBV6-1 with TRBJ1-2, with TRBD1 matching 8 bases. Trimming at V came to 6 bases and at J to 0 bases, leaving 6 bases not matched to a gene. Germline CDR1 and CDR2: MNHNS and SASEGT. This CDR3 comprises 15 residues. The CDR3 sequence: CASRGTGIANYGYTF. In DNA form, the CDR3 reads TGTGCCAGCAGAGGGACAGGCATAGCTAACTATGGCTACACCTTC.

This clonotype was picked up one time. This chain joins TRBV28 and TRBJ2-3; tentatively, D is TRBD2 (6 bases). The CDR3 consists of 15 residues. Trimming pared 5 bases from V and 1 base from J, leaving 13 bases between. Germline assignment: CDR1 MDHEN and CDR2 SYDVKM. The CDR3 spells CASSPRRGGTDTQYF. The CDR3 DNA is TGTGCCAGCAGTCCCCGGCGGGGTGGCACAGATACGCAGTATTTT.

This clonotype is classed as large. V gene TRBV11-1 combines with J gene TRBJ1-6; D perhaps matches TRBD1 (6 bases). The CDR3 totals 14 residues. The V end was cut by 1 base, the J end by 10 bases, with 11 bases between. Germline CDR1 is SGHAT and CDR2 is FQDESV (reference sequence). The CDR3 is CASSLGWTASPLHF. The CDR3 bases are TGTGCCAGCAGCTTAGGATGGACAGCCTCACCCCTCCACTTT.

The CDR3 loop reads CASTRTVNTEAFF. Here the CDR3 DNA reads TGTGCCAGCACCCGGACAGTGAACACTGAAGCTTTCTTT. V and J are TRBV6-1 and TRBJ1-1; maybe TRBD1 (6 bases). Germline CDR1 is MNHNS and CDR2 is SASEGT. The CDR3 has 13 amino acids. The V end lost 7 bases, the J end lost 0 bases, and 9 bases lay between the germline ends.

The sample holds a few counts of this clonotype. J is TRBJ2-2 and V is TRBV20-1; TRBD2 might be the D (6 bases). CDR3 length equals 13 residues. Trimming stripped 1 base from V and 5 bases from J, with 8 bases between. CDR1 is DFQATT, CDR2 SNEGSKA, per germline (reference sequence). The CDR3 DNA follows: TGCAGTGCTAGAGTTGGGGGGACCGGGGAGCTGTTTTTT. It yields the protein CSARVGGTGELFF.

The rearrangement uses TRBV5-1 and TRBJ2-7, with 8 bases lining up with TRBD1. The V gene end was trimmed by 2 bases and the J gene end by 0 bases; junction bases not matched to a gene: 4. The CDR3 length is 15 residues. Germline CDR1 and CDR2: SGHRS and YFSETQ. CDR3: CASSLLTGASYEQYF. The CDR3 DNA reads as TGCGCCAGCAGCTTACTGACAGGGGCCTCCTACGAGCAGTACTTC. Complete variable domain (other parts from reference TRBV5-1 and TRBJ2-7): KAGVTQTPRYLIKTRGQQVTLSCSPISGHRSVSWYQQTPGQGLQFLFEYFSETQRNKGNFPGRFSGRQFSNSRSEMNVSTLELGDSALYLCASSLLTGASYEQYFGPGTRLTVT.

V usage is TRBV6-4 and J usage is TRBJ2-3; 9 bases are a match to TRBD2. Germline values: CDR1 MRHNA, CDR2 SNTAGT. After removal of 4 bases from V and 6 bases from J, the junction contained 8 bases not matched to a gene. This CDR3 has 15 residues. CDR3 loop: CASSALAGRSDTQYF. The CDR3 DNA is TGTGCCAGCAGTGCCCTAGCGGGACGGTCGGATACGCAGTATTTT.

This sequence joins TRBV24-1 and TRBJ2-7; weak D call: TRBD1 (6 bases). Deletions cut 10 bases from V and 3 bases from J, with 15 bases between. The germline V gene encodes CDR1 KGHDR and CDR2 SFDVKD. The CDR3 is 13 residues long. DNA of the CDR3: TGTGCCACTTCCCAGGGGTTGTTCTACGAGCAGTACTTC. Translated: CATSQGLFYEQYF.